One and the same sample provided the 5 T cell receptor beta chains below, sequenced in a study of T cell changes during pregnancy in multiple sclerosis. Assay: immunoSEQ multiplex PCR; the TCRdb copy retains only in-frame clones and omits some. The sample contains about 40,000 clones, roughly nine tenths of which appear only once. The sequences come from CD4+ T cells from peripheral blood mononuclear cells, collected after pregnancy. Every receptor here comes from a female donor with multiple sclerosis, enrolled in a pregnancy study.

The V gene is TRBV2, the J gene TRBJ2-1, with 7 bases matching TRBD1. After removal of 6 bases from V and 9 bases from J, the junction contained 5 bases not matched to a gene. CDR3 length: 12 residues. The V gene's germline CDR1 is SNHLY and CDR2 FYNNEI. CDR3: CASSLDRAEQFF. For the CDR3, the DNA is TGTGCCAGCAGCTTAGACAGGGCTGAGCAGTTCTTC.

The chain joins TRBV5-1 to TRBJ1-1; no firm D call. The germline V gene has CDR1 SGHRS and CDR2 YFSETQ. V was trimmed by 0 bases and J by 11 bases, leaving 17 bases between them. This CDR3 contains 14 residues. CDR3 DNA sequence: TGCGCCAGCAGCTTGGAAGTTGGCGGCAACGAGGCTTTCTTT. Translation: CASSLEVGGNEAFF. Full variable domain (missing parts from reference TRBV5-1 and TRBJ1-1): KAGVTQTPRYLIKTRGQQVTLSCSPISGHRSVSWYQQTPGQGLQFLFEYFSETQRNKGNFPGRFSGRQFSNSRSEMNVSTLELGDSALYLCASSLEVGGNEAFFGQGTRLTVV.

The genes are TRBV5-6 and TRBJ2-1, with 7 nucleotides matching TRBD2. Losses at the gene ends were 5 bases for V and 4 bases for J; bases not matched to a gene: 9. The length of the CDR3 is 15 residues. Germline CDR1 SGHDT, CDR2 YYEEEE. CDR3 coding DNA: TGTGCCAGCAGACTCGGGGGGAGTCGGTACAATGAGCAGTTCTTC. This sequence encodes CASRLGGSRYNEQFF.

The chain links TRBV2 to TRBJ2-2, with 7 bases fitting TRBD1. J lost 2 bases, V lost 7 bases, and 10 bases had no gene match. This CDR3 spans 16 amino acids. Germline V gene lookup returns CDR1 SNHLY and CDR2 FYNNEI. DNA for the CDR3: TGTGCCAGCAACCCAGACAGGGCTTATAACACCGGGGAGCTGTTTTTT. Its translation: CASNPDRAYNTGELFF.

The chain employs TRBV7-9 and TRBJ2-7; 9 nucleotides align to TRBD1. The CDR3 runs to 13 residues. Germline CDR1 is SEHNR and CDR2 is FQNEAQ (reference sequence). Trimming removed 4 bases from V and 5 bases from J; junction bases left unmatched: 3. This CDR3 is CASSWDREDEQYF. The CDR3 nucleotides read TGTGCCAGCAGCTGGGACAGGGAGGACGAGCAGTACTTC.